This T cell receptor beta chain was captured in a study of control samples from healthy donors and cancer patients. The CDR3 is 16 amino acids. Looked up from germline, CDR1 is LNHDA and CDR2 is SQIVND (reference sequence). V was trimmed by 3 bases and J by 0 bases, leaving 13 bases between them. Sequencing used immunoSEQ multiplex PCR; TCRdb keeps in-frame clones, though not all of them. Seen here are about 82,000 clones, approximately 94% observed once, and the top ten hold around 4.7%. The sample holds a few counts of this clone. The chain has TRBV19 and TRBJ2-3, with D maybe TRBD2 (5 bases). The specimen sequenced was blood. This TCR was recovered from a woman aged 18 to 35 in good health. This chain's CDR3 is CASSMIGRPSTDTQYF. CDR3 DNA: TGTGCCAGTAGTATGATAGGGAGACCCAGCACAGATACGCAGTATTTT.